Listed here are 7 T cell receptor beta chains from one sample, sequenced in a study of graft-versus-host responses after intestinal transplantation. Produced via immunoSEQ multiplex PCR; TCRdb's table is partial and in-frame only. The sample holds some 120,000 clones; about 92% are singletons and the top ten take less than 1.5%. These receptors have no identified antigens. The sequenced sample was unstimulated CD8+ T cells sorted from spleen or lymph node cells, obtained before transplant. The receptors shown here come from a human donor who was the organ donor for an intestinal transplant.

The V call is TRBV13, the J call TRBJ2-7, with D hard to call. The CDR3 is 12 amino acids. Germline V lookup: CDR1 PRHDT, CDR2 FYEKMQ (reference sequence). The germline V and J ends were trimmed by 2 bases and 5 bases, with 7 bases remaining between them. The CDR3 nucleotides are TGTGCCAGCAGCTTATGGGAAAACGAGCAGTACTTC. It is translated as CASSLWENEQYF. The full variable domain, its missing parts supplied by reference TRBV13 and TRBJ2-7, is AAGVIQSPRHLIKEKRETATLKCYPIPRHDTVYWYQQGPGQDPQFLISFYEKMQSDKGSIPDRFSAQQFSDYHSELNMSSLELGDSALYFCASSLWENEQYFGPGTRLTVT.

This chain joins TRBV18 and TRBJ2-1; 9 nucleotides align to TRBD1. The germline V gene has CDR1 KGHSH and CDR2 LQKENI. The length of the CDR3 is 17 residues. Trimming removed 2 bases from V and 5 bases from J; junction bases left unmatched: 10. CDR3 sequence: CASSPEPWRTGDNEQFF. The CDR3 DNA follows: TGTGCCAGCTCACCAGAACCCTGGAGGACAGGGGACAATGAGCAGTTCTTC. Using reference TRBV18 and TRBJ2-1 for the parts outside the CDR3, the full variable domain is NAGVMQNPRHLVRRRGQEARLRCSPMKGHSHVYWYRQLPEEGLKFMVYLQKENIIDESGMPKERFSAEFPKEGPSILRIQQVVRGDSAAYFCASSPEPWRTGDNEQFFGPGTRLTVL.

The chain employs TRBV16 and TRBJ1-1; unclear D gene. The CDR3 runs 12 residues. CDR1 and CDR2 from the germline V gene are KGHSY and FQNENV. V was pared by 0 bases and J by 11 bases, with 10 bases between. The CDR3 spells CASSQSGASAFF. CDR3 coding DNA: TGTGCCAGCAGCCAATCGGGAGCATCGGCTTTCTTT.

The chain recombines TRBV5-1 with TRBJ2-1; 13 positions match TRBD2. Germline V CDR1 and CDR2: SGHRS, YFSETQ. Trimming at V came to 3 bases and at J to 3 bases, leaving 3 bases not matched to a gene. The CDR3 has 16 amino acids. CDR3 in DNA: TGCGCCAGCAGCTACAGGACTAGCGGGAGCTACAATGAGCAGTTCTTC. The encoded protein is CASSYRTSGSYNEQFF. Full variable domain (remainder filled in from reference TRBV5-1 and TRBJ2-1): KAGVTQTPRYLIKTRGQQVTLSCSPISGHRSVSWYQQTPGQGLQFLFEYFSETQRNKGNFPGRFSGRQFSNSRSEMNVSTLELGDSALYLCASSYRTSGSYNEQFFGPGTRLTVL.

This chain links TRBV6-5 with TRBJ1-5, with D unclear. The CDR3 is 13 residues long. Germline loops: CDR1 MNHEY, CDR2 SVGAGI. V was pared by 6 bases and J by 0 bases, with 6 bases between. In DNA form, the CDR3 reads TGTGCCAGCAGCCCCGATAGCAATCAGCCCCAGCATTTT. Translated: CASSPDSNQPQHF.

This chain joins TRBV29-1 and TRBJ2-7; a weak D match, TRBD1 (6 bases). Looked up from germline, CDR1 is SQVTM and CDR2 is ANQGSEA. The V end was cut by 2 bases, the J end by 2 bases, with 10 bases between. CDR3 size: 13 residues. The CDR3 sequence is CSVEKGDTYEQYF. The DNA for the CDR3 is TGCAGCGTTGAAAAGGGGGATACCTACGAGCAGTACTTC.

CDR3: CASSYSPVTNYGYTF. CDR3 bases: TGTGCCAGCAGTTACTCGCCAGTTACTAACTATGGCTACACCTTC. The chain employs TRBV6-5 and TRBJ1-2, with D unclear. V was pared by 0 bases and J by 0 bases, with 8 bases between. Germline CDR1 and CDR2: MNHEY and SVGAGI. This CDR3 is built from 15 residues.